This T cell receptor beta chain was sequenced for a study of PD-1 blockade in classical Hodgkin lymphoma. The CDR3 sequence is 13 residues long. CDR1 SNHLY and CDR2 FYNNEI come from the germline V gene. Trimming removed 6 bases from V and 4 bases from J, with 9 bases in between. Patients all relapsed after autologous stem cell transplantation, and there was variation in brentuximab vedotin exposure. Thawed PBMCs yielded CD4+ T cells through magnetic negative selection. TCRdb's table, derived via immunoSEQ multiplex PCR, lists solely in-frame clones and lacks some. The sample shows 15,000 or so clones, around four fifths of them seen only once. Findings and caveats of the study: Baseline diversity resembling that of newly diagnosed patients was seen in complete responders.

With respect to this clone: Its matching antigen is unknown.

This sample comprised CD4+ T cells from blood, obtained at baseline. This TCR came from a human donor with classical Hodgkin lymphoma. This rearrangement joins TRBV2 to TRBJ2-2; possible D gene TRBD1, 6 bases. CDR3 in DNA: TGTGCCAGCAGGATGGACAGCACCGGGGAGCTGTTTTTT. Amino acids: CASRMDSTGELFF.